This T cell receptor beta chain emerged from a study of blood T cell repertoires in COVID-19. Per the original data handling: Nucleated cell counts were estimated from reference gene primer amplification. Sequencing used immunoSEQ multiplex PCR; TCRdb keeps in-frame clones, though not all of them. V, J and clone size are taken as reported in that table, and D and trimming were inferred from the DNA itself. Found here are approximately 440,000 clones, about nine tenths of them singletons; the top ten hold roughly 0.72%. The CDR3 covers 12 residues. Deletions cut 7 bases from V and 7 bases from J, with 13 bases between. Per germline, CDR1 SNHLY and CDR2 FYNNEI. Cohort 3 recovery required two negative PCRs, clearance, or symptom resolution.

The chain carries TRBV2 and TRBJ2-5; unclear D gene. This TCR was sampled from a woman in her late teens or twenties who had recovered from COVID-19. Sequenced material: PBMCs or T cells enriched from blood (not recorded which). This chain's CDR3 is CASTGSFGTQYF. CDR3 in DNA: TGTGCCAGCACAGGCTCGTTCGGGACCCAGTACTTC.